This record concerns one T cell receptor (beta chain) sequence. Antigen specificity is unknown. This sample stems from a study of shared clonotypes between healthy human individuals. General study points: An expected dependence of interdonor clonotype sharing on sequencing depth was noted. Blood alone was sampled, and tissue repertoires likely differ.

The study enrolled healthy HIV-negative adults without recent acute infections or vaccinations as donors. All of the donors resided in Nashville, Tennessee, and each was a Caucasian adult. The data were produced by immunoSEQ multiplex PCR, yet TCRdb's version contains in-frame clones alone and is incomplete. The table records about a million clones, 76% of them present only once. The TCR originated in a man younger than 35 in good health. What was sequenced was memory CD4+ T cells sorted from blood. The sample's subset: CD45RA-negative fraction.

CDR3 in DNA: TGTGCCAGCTCACCAGTGACTGGAGGTGGCACAGATACGCAGTATTTT. Translated, it gives CASSPVTGGGTDTQYF. This chain connects TRBV18 to TRBJ2-3; TRBD2 is a possible D gene (5 bases). Germline V gene sequence: CDR1 KGHSH, CDR2 LQKENI. Trimming took 2 bases from V and 1 from J, leaving 13 bases between them. The CDR3 consists of 16 residues.